One sample yielded the 9 T cell receptor beta chains listed below, sequenced in a study of cytomegalovirus exposure and HLA in healthy donors. The method was immunoSEQ multiplex PCR; TCRdb's version includes in-frame clones alone and lacks a portion of them. Here the sample spans 35,000 to 40,000 clones, over 80% being singletons. The specimen was PBMCs. The receptors were gathered from a young man in good health and CMV-seronegative.

V and J are TRBV10-2 and TRBJ2-2; 12 nucleotides align to TRBD2. Germline CDR1 and CDR2: WSHSY and SAAADI. The J segment lost 6 bases and the V segment lost 7 bases, leaving 3 bases of the junction unmatched. The CDR3 is 14 amino acids. In DNA, the CDR3 is TGCGCCAGCACTAGCGGGGGGGCGGCCGGGGAGCTGTTTTTT. It codes for CASTSGGAAGELFF.

The chain combines TRBV30 with TRBJ1-5, with TRBD1 identical over 7 bases. In germline, CDR1 is GTSNPN, CDR2 SVGIG (reference sequence). The CDR3 runs 13 residues. The V gene end was trimmed by 2 bases and the J gene end by 5 bases; junction bases not matched to a gene: 3. The CDR3 DNA reads as TGTGCCTGGAGTCGGCAGGGGGATCAGCCCCAGCATTTT. This encodes CAWSRQGDQPQHF.

The rearrangement links TRBV30 to TRBJ1-3, with 7 bases that match TRBD1. Unmatched junction bases numbered 5, after V lost 3 bases and J lost 3 bases. The germline V gene has CDR1 GTSNPN and CDR2 SVGIG (reference sequence). CDR3 length: 14 residues. The CDR3 here is CAWRGQGVGNTIYF. The DNA of the CDR3 is TGTGCCTGGAGGGGGCAGGGGGTTGGAAACACCATATATTTT.

This rearrangement joins TRBV5-6 to TRBJ1-1; 7 bases match TRBD1. The junction had 12 bases not matched to a gene; V was cut back by 4 bases and J by 6 bases. Per the germline V gene, CDR1 is SGHDT and CDR2 is YYEEEE. The CDR3 sequence is 15 residues long. DNA for the CDR3: TGTGCCAGCAGCAAAACAGGGGACCTCCTTGCTGAAGCTTTCTTT. This gives the protein CASSKTGDLLAEAFF.

The chain couples TRBV6-1 to TRBJ2-3, with D possibly being TRBD1 (5 bases). CDR1 MNHNS and CDR2 SASEGT come from the germline V gene. The germline V and J ends were trimmed by 8 bases and 10 bases, with 22 bases remaining between them. The CDR3 spans 14 residues. The CDR3 spells CASLINKGASAQYF. The CDR3 DNA sequence: TGTGCCAGCCTTATAAATAAAGGGGCTAGTGCGCAGTATTTT.

The V call is TRBV19, the J call TRBJ2-1, with D possibly TRBD1 on 5 matching bases. Germline loops: CDR1 LNHDA, CDR2 SQIVND (reference sequence). This CDR3 contains 14 residues. V was clipped by 4 bases and J by 7 bases, with 14 bases between them. Here the CDR3 DNA reads TGTGCCAGTAGTAGTTTTGGGCAGGGTAATGAGCAGTTCTTC. Translating it yields CASSSFGQGNEQFF.

V is TRBV10-3 and J is TRBJ1-2, with a tentative D call TRBD1 (6 bases). CDR3 length equals 14 residues. From germline, CDR1 is ENHRY and CDR2 SYGVKD. V lost 0 bases and J 8 bases, leaving 13 bases between the germline ends. The CDR3 sequence: CAISESGGRKGYTF. CDR3 nucleotide sequence: TGTGCCATCAGTGAGTCAGGGGGTAGGAAGGGCTACACCTTC.

V and J are TRBV7-8 and TRBJ2-1; 11 bases map to TRBD2. Germline loops: CDR1 SGHVS, CDR2 FQNEAQ. Trimming removed 2 bases from V and 5 bases from J; junction bases left unmatched: 8. CDR3 length equals 17 residues. The CDR3 protein is CASSLTILAGVHNEQFF. Here the CDR3 DNA reads TGTGCCAGCAGCTTAACAATACTAGCGGGAGTCCACAATGAGCAGTTCTTC.

The chain recombines TRBV7-3 with TRBJ2-1; 10 positions agree with TRBD2. CDR3 length: 15 amino acids. Germline V gene sequence: CDR1 SGHTA, CDR2 FQGTGA. Trimming at V came to 5 bases and at J to 5 bases, leaving 6 bases not matched to a gene. The CDR3 DNA sequence: TGTGCCAGCAGCCCGGGACTAGCGAAAAACAATGAGCAGTTCTTC. Its protein product is CASSPGLAKNNEQFF.